This TCR beta chain is drawn from a study of blood T cell repertoires in COVID-19. Across the study: There were acute and convalescent COVID-19 samples, and they came from the United States, Italy and Spain.

How the authors handled the data: By means of reference gene primer amplification, nucleated cell counts were estimated. Sequenced by immunoSEQ multiplex PCR; TCRdb stores in-frame clones only, minus some. The V and J calls and clone size were taken over from that table, and D and trimming were inferred from the DNA. The repertoire has a few hundred thousand clones, roughly 89% of them found once; the top ten carry roughly 4.5%. Germline assignment: CDR1 SGHVS and CDR2 FNYEAQ. V trimming: 5 bases; J trimming: 0 bases; junction bases outside the gene matches: 2. The CDR3 consists of 15 residues. The chain carries TRBV7-6 and TRBJ2-1; 9 bases line up with TRBD2. Sequencing was done on a sample of peripheral blood. The receptor was derived from a woman in her 40s who had recovered from COVID-19. CDR3 sequence reads: CASSRAGGSYNEQFF. The DNA of the CDR3 is TGTGCCAGCAGCCGAGCGGGAGGCTCCTACAATGAGCAGTTCTTC.